This entry concerns a single TCR beta chain. This record belongs to a study of blood T cell repertoires in COVID-19. About the research overall: Samples came from the United States, Italy and Spain, spanning acute and convalescent COVID-19. T cells, B-cell-depleted T cells, or PBMCs supplied cDNA or gDNA.

Deletions cut 2 bases from V and 0 bases from J, with 12 bases between. Germline lookup yields CDR1 SGHRS and CDR2 YFSETQ. The CDR3 consists of 15 residues. Original data processing: Amplifying reference gene primers gave estimates of nucleated cell counts. This table comes from immunoSEQ multiplex PCR, and its TCRdb copy is limited to in-frame clones, with some not included. V and J calls and clone size follow that table, whereas D and trimming were derived from the DNA. The sample has 110,000 or so clones; 84% are singletons. The V gene is TRBV5-1, the J gene TRBJ2-7, with D possibly TRBD1 on 6 matching bases. The sequenced sample consisted of peripheral blood. The sequence was collected from a woman in her forties with acute or convalescent COVID-19. The CDR3 loop reads CASSFQQGISYEQYF. In DNA, the CDR3 is TGCGCCAGCAGCTTTCAACAGGGAATCTCCTACGAGCAGTACTTC.